The 10 T cell receptor beta chains presented below share a single source sample, sequenced in a study of cytomegalovirus exposure and HLA in healthy donors. PCR employed 60 Vbeta and 13 Jbeta primers. The assay was immunoSEQ multiplex PCR, and TCRdb's table has in-frame clones only and misses some. The repertoire holds 150,000 to 200,000 clones, with around 80% as singletons. What was sequenced was PBMCs. These receptors originate from a woman in her forties in good health and CMV-seronegative.

This clone was counted only a few times. The gene calls are TRBV11-3 and TRBJ1-1, with D unclear. The V end was cut by 5 bases, the J end by 5 bases, with 21 bases between. The CDR3 extends over 16 amino acids. Germline values: CDR1 SGHNT, CDR2 YENEEA. In nucleotides, the CDR3 is TGTGCCAGCAGCGCCGCATCAGATACCGGAGGGACTGAAGCTTTCTTT. The encoded protein is CASSAASDTGGTEAFF.

The V gene is TRBV11-2, the J gene TRBJ2-5, with 7 bases identical to TRBD2. Trimming took 5 bases from V and 2 from J; bases not matched to a gene: 2. The CDR3 covers 13 residues. The germline CDR1 and CDR2 sequences are SGHAT and FQNNGV. The chain's CDR3 is CASSRDYQETQYF. The CDR3 DNA sequence: TGTGCCAGCAGCCGGGACTATCAAGAGACCCAGTACTTC.

For the CDR3, the DNA is TGCAGTGCTAGGAGCCCGCCCACGCAGTATTTT. Its protein is CSARSPPTQYF. This chain joins TRBV20-1 and TRBJ2-3, with D hard to call. CDR1 DFQATT and CDR2 SNEGSKA come from the germline V gene (reference sequence). Trimming took 3 bases from V and 9 from J, leaving 10 bases between them. This CDR3 has 11 residues.

V gene TRBV4-1 combines with J gene TRBJ1-1, with 9 bases identical to TRBD1. Germline CDR1 MGHRA, CDR2 YSYEKL. V dropped 5 bases and J dropped 8; count of bases not matched to a gene: 6. The CDR3 covers 13 residues. CDR3 region: CASSRQGEREAFF. In DNA, the CDR3 is TGCGCCAGCAGCAGACAGGGGGAACGAGAAGCTTTCTTT.

The chain joins TRBV4-2 to TRBJ2-5; 9 bases map to TRBD1. J was trimmed by 6 bases and V by 4 bases; bases with no gene match: 15. The germline CDR1 and CDR2 sequences are LGHNA and YNFKEQ. The CDR3 is 17 amino acids. CDR3 loop: CASSRRVPGQGTQTQYF. In nucleotides, the CDR3 is TGTGCCAGCAGCCGCCGAGTTCCGGGACAGGGAACGCAGACCCAGTACTTC.

This clone was observed a few times. The V call is TRBV6-5, the J call TRBJ2-7, with TRBD2 identical over 9 bases. CDR1 is MNHEY and CDR2 is SVGAGI in the germline V gene. The V segment lost 4 bases and the J segment 7 bases; nucleotides outside the gene matches: 11. The CDR3 contains 15 residues. Here the CDR3 reads CASSSTGLASGEQYF. The CDR3 coding sequence is TGTGCCAGCAGTTCTACGGGACTAGCCTCGGGGGAGCAGTACTTC.

The V and J genes are TRBV19 and TRBJ2-1; 9 positions agree with TRBD2. The CDR3 contains 15 residues. Per the germline V gene, CDR1 is LNHDA and CDR2 is SQIVND (reference sequence). Germline trimming cut 7 bases from V and 6 bases from J; bases unmatched to any gene: 10. As DNA, the CDR3 is TGTGCCAGTACCTCCGGTGCGGGAGGGTTCAATGAGCAGTTCTTC. Protein: CASTSGAGGFNEQFF.

The chain employs TRBV19 and TRBJ1-2, with D possibly being TRBD1 (6 bases). Germline V lookup: CDR1 LNHDA, CDR2 SQIVND (reference sequence). This CDR3 comprises 12 residues. The germline V and J ends were trimmed by 8 bases and 7 bases, with 14 bases remaining between them. CDR3 protein: CASAQGFGGYTF. Here the CDR3 DNA reads TGTGCCAGTGCACAGGGATTTGGTGGCTACACCTTC.

The V call is TRBV14, the J call TRBJ2-2; D unresolved. Trimming left V 1 base short and J 5 bases short, with 14 bases between. This CDR3 contains 16 residues. Germline CDR1 and CDR2: SGHDN and FVKESK. CDR3 protein: CASSQVKHRVTGELFF. Here the CDR3 DNA reads TGTGCCAGCAGCCAAGTAAAACACAGAGTTACCGGGGAGCTGTTTTTT.

This chain links TRBV7-9 with TRBJ1-1; 7 bases line up with TRBD1. CDR1 is SEHNR and CDR2 is FQNEAQ in the germline V gene (reference sequence). The CDR3 runs 15 residues. V dropped 5 bases and J dropped 0; count of bases not matched to a gene: 6. The DNA for the CDR3 is TGTGCCAGCAGCATTACCGGGACAGTGAACACTGAAGCTTTCTTT. Translated: CASSITGTVNTEAFF.